This TCR beta chain was sequenced in a study of cytomegalovirus exposure and HLA in healthy donors. The study ran its PCR with 60 Vbeta and 13 Jbeta primers. Measured with immunoSEQ multiplex PCR; TCRdb has only the in-frame clones, and not every one. This table has roughly 160,000 clones, about 77% appearing once. The CDR3 is 17 amino acids. Per germline, CDR1 LNHDA and CDR2 SQIVND (reference sequence). With V trimmed by 8 bases and J by 5 bases, 14 bases remained unmatched. This TCR came from a man aged 25 to 40 in good health and CMV-seronegative. The sequencing sample was made of PBMCs. The V gene is TRBV19, the J gene TRBJ2-2, with 10 bases identical to TRBD1. CDR3 DNA: TGTGCCAGTCGATGGGGCGGGGGGACAGGGGTGACCGGGGAGCTGTTTTTT. Amino acids: CASRWGGGTGVTGELFF.